The subject of this entry is one TCR beta chain. Antigen specificity is unknown. This entry is derived from a study of cytomegalovirus exposure and HLA in healthy donors. Study-level information: The early release's HLA-typed donors yielded 65 million to 85 million unique TCRs. Whole-study findings and limits: Most subjects had HLA-A and HLA-B alleles reportedly predicted accurately by TCR beta sequences.

PCR involved 60 Vbeta and 13 Jbeta primers. The protocol was immunoSEQ multiplex PCR, while the TCRdb copy is restricted to in-frame clones and leaves out a portion. The sample contains 130,000 to 150,000 clones, about 80% of which appear only once. Donors consisted of healthy bone marrow donors. Germline V gene data show CDR1 as SNHLY and CDR2 as FYNNEI. V was cut by 4 bases and J by 4 bases, with 16 bases left in between. This CDR3 has 15 residues. The sequence was obtained from a woman aged 18 to 35 in good health and CMV-seropositive. The specimen was PBMCs. The rearrangement links TRBV2 to TRBJ2-5; D perhaps matches TRBD1 (5 bases). CDR3: CASSAQGVVRETQYF. The DNA of the CDR3 is TGTGCCAGCAGTGCCCAAGGGGTGGTGAGAGAGACCCAGTACTTC.